These 31 T cell receptor beta chains share one sample of origin, sequenced in a study of OX40 agonist ivuxolimab in advanced cancers. Profiled with immunoSEQ multiplex PCR; TCRdb holds only in-frame clones, not every one. Of some 51,000 clones detected, around 87% appear once; the ten largest clones hold roughly 13%. Specimen: CD4+ or CD8+ T cells sorted from blood, collected in a trial of the OX40 agonist ivuxolimab. The receptors come from an adult with an advanced solid tumor such as melanoma, head and neck, liver or kidney cancer.

This chain links TRBV5-4 with TRBJ2-7; 11 bases agree with TRBD2. Germline CDR1 SGHNT, CDR2 YYREEE (reference sequence). J lost 2 bases, V lost 4 bases, and 8 bases had no gene match. The CDR3 sequence is 16 residues long. This chain's CDR3 is CASSLTGTSGTYEQYF. The CDR3 DNA follows: TGTGCCAGCAGCCTAACCGGGACTAGCGGAACCTACGAGCAGTACTTC.

The rearrangement uses TRBV5-1 and TRBJ2-7; weak D call: TRBD1 (5 bases). This CDR3 comprises 14 residues. The germline V gene encodes CDR1 SGHRS and CDR2 YFSETQ. Between the trimmed V and J ends, which lost 2 bases and 2 bases, there was a span of 11 bases. The CDR3 is CASSFQGTPYEQYF. The CDR3 bases are TGCGCCAGCAGCTTTCAGGGTACCCCCTACGAGCAGTACTTC. The full variable domain, with the rest looked up from reference TRBV5-1 and TRBJ2-7, is KAGVTQTPRYLIKTRGQQVTLSCSPISGHRSVSWYQQTPGQGLQFLFEYFSETQRNKGNFPGRFSGRQFSNSRSEMNVSTLELGDSALYLCASSFQGTPYEQYFGPGTRLTVT.

V and J are TRBV18 and TRBJ2-5; 12 nucleotides line up with TRBD2. The CDR3 runs to 15 residues. Germline CDR1 and CDR2: KGHSH and LQKENI. Losses at the gene ends were 4 bases for V and 4 bases for J; bases not matched to a gene: 4. The CDR3 sequence is CASSLGTSGRETQYF. The CDR3 bases are TGTGCCAGCTCACTAGGGACTAGCGGGCGAGAGACCCAGTACTTC.

The CDR3 nucleotides read TGTGCCAGCTCACCTCTAATTGGTGGTGCAGATGGCTACACCTTC. Translation gives CASSPLIGGADGYTF. The chain couples TRBV18 to TRBJ1-2; unclear D gene. Germline values: CDR1 KGHSH, CDR2 LQKENI. Between the trimmed V and J ends, which lost 3 bases and 6 bases, there was a span of 17 bases. This CDR3 comprises 15 residues.

The CDR3 loop is CASSPRLADTQYF. The CDR3 nucleotides read TGTGCCAGCAGTCCACGACTAGCGGATACGCAGTATTTT. V usage is TRBV27 and J usage is TRBJ2-3, with 8 bases aligning to TRBD2. Germline CDR1 and CDR2: MNHEY and SMNVEV (reference sequence). V dropped 5 bases and J dropped 6; count of bases not matched to a gene: 4. The CDR3 totals 13 residues.

This chain connects TRBV4-1 to TRBJ2-7, with D possibly called TRBD1 or TRBD2 (5 bases each). The germline gives CDR1 MGHRA, CDR2 YSYEKL. The CDR3 has 15 residues. Trimming stripped 2 bases from V and 6 bases from J, with 17 bases between. CDR3 nucleotides: TGCGCCAGCAGCCAAATGGCTCGGGGCGAGGGCGAGCAGTACTTC. This translates into CASSQMARGEGEQYF.

A single count supports this clone. The chain links TRBV19 to TRBJ1-2, with D possibly being TRBD1 (5 bases). Trimming stripped 1 base from V and 4 bases from J, with 13 bases between. CDR1 and CDR2 from the germline V gene are LNHDA and SQIVND (reference sequence). The CDR3 has 15 residues. The CDR3 nucleotides are TGTGCCAGTAGTATAGCCGGGCAGGGAGGCTATGGCTACACCTTC. Its translation: CASSIAGQGGYGYTF.

CDR3 DNA: TGCGCCAGCAGCTGGCGAGGTCCAGATACGCAGTATTTT. Protein product: CASSWRGPDTQYF. The chain is built from TRBV4-1 and TRBJ2-3; no firm D call. The CDR3 has 13 amino acids. Trimming took 5 bases from V and 4 from J, leaving 10 bases between them. CDR1 is MGHRA, CDR2 YSYEKL, per germline.

The rearrangement uses TRBV29-1 and TRBJ2-7; D gene uncertain. In germline, CDR1 is SQVTM, CDR2 ANQGSEA. The CDR3 has 12 amino acids. V was shortened by 5 bases and J by 3 bases, with 11 bases between the two germline ends. CDR3 amino acids: CSVRQRDYEQYF. For the CDR3, the DNA is TGCAGCGTTAGGCAAAGGGACTACGAGCAGTACTTC.

This chain connects TRBV7-8 to TRBJ2-1; no clear D. The CDR3 totals 12 residues. Trimming pared 1 base from V and 9 bases from J, leaving 7 bases between. Germline V lookup: CDR1 SGHVS, CDR2 FQNEAQ. In DNA, the CDR3 is TGTGCCAGCAGCTTAGGAGTGCGTGAGCAGTTCTTC. Translated, it gives CASSLGVREQFF.

The genes are TRBV7-6 and TRBJ2-1; 7 bases agree with TRBD2. V lost 1 base to trimming and J lost 6 bases; unmatched junction nucleotides: 12. CDR1 SGHVS and CDR2 FNYEAQ come from the germline V gene. This CDR3 spans 17 amino acids. The DNA for the CDR3 is TGTGCCAGCAGCTTAGGGGGCTCGGGCGGGAGAGGCAATGAGCAGTTCTTC. Translation gives CASSLGGSGGRGNEQFF.

The V gene is TRBV11-2, the J gene TRBJ1-3, with no clear D. The CDR3 is made up of 14 amino acids. CDR1 is SGHAT, CDR2 FQNNGV, per germline. V shed 2 bases and J shed 2 bases, with 7 bases lying between them. The CDR3 region has the DNA TGTGCCAGCAGCTTAAGGATCACTGGAAACACCATATATTTT. Translation gives CASSLRITGNTIYF.

The CDR3 loop is CASSSGGLSNQPQHF. DNA for the CDR3: TGTGCCAGCAGTTCAGGAGGTCTTAGCAATCAGCCCCAGCATTTT. The V and J genes are TRBV4-2 and TRBJ1-5; no clear D. The CDR3 totals 15 residues. The germline gives CDR1 LGHNA, CDR2 YNFKEQ. V was shortened by 6 bases and J by 0 bases, with 12 bases between the two germline ends.

The chain recombines TRBV6-5 with TRBJ2-7, with D uncertain. This CDR3 is 15 amino acids long. CDR1 is MNHEY, CDR2 SVGAGI, per germline. V lost 7 bases and J 2 bases, leaving 18 bases between the germline ends. CDR3: CASTDVSGGAYEQYF. As DNA, the CDR3 is TGTGCCAGCACCGACGTATCCGGTGGGGCCTACGAGCAGTACTTC.

The genes are TRBV7-9 and TRBJ1-1, with 9 bases fitting TRBD1. Germline assignment: CDR1 SEHNR and CDR2 FQNEAQ (reference sequence). The CDR3 length is 14 residues. Trimming at V came to 5 bases and at J to 3 bases, leaving 4 bases not matched to a gene. CDR3 in amino acids: CASSVRDRDTEAFF. CDR3 DNA: TGTGCCAGCAGCGTCCGGGACAGGGACACTGAAGCTTTCTTT.

The chain has TRBV5-5 and TRBJ2-2, with 8 bases lining up with TRBD1. The CDR3 covers 15 residues. The J segment lost 10 bases and the V segment lost 2 bases, leaving 10 bases of the junction unmatched. Germline-derived CDR1 and CDR2 are SGHKS and YYEKEE (reference sequence). The CDR3 spells CASSFLGVRGQELFF. The CDR3 DNA reads TGTGCCAGCAGCTTCCTAGGTGTCAGGGGGCAGGAGCTGTTTTTT.

The rearrangement links TRBV7-9 to TRBJ1-1; D not certain. Germline-derived CDR1 and CDR2 are SEHNR and FQNEAQ (reference sequence). V was clipped by 6 bases and J by 0 bases, with 11 bases between them. The CDR3 contains 14 residues. The CDR3 is CASRNGELNTEAFF. For the CDR3, the DNA is TGTGCCAGCAGAAACGGGGAACTGAACACTGAAGCTTTCTTT.

This clone was seen a few times. The chain joins TRBV7-2 to TRBJ1-2, with TRBD1 as a possible D gene (6 bases). The length of the CDR3 is 15 residues. Germline lookup yields CDR1 SGHTA and CDR2 FQGNSA. V lost 5 bases, J lost 7 bases, and 20 bases lay in between. The CDR3 DNA reads as TGTGCCAGCAGCCCGAAATCGCTGGGGGGGGCTGGCTACACCTTC. Protein product: CASSPKSLGGAGYTF.

The genes are TRBV5-8 and TRBJ2-3; TRBD2 matches 11 bases. The CDR3 is 18 residues long. The ends lost 4 bases at V and 0 bases at J; junction bases unmatched: 10. From germline, CDR1 is SGHTS and CDR2 YDEGEE. The CDR3, as DNA: TGTGCCAGCAGCCCGAGACTAGCGGGAACCCTTAGCACAGATACGCAGTATTTT. This gives the protein CASSPRLAGTLSTDTQYF.

V gene TRBV4-2 combines with J gene TRBJ2-3; no clear D. The CDR3 extends over 12 amino acids. Germline V gene lookup returns CDR1 LGHNA and CDR2 YNFKEQ. Trimming removed 0 bases from V and 6 bases from J, with 4 bases in between. The CDR3: CASSQDGDTQYF. CDR3 nucleotide sequence: TGTGCCAGCAGCCAAGATGGGGATACGCAGTATTTT.

V usage is TRBV10-3 and J usage is TRBJ1-4; TRBD1 matches 7 bases. V shed 0 bases, J shed 7 bases, and the junction held 11 bases outside the gene matches. The CDR3 is 17 amino acids. The germline CDR1 and CDR2 sequences are ENHRY and SYGVKD. The DNA for the CDR3 is TGTGCCATCAGTGAGTCAGATCCGACAGGGCTGGGTGAAAAACTGTTTTTT. Protein: CAISESDPTGLGEKLFF.

The rearrangement joins TRBV7-3 to TRBJ2-7; 9 positions agree with TRBD1. V shed 2 bases and J 6 bases; nucleotides not matched to a gene: 5. This CDR3 contains 14 residues. In germline, CDR1 is SGHTA, CDR2 FQGTGA. CDR3 residues: CASSLVQGAGEQYF. CDR3 DNA: TGTGCCAGCAGCTTAGTACAGGGGGCCGGCGAGCAGTACTTC.

The CDR3 sequence is CASSLAGYTEAFF. Here the CDR3 DNA reads TGTGCCAGCAGCCTAGCAGGGTACACTGAAGCTTTCTTT. V is TRBV9 and J is TRBJ1-1, with D perhaps TRBD1 (5 bases). Germline V gene lookup returns CDR1 SGDLS and CDR2 YYNGEE. CDR3 size: 13 residues. Trimming pared 4 bases from V and 3 bases from J, leaving 10 bases between.

This rearrangement joins TRBV18 to TRBJ2-5; either TRBD1 or TRBD2 may fit D (5 bases each). The germline V gene has CDR1 KGHSH and CDR2 LQKENI. Trimming removed 3 bases from V and 4 bases from J, with 9 bases in between. This CDR3 has 13 residues. CDR3 sequence reads: CASSPSRGETQYF. The CDR3 DNA reads as TGTGCCAGCTCACCCTCGAGGGGAGAGACCCAGTACTTC.

The chain is built from TRBV7-3 and TRBJ2-1, with TRBD2 identical over 14 bases. Germline CDR1 and CDR2: SGHTA and FQGTGA. The CDR3 sequence is 15 residues long. V shed 4 bases, J shed 9 bases, and the junction held 5 bases outside the gene matches. In DNA, the CDR3 is TGTGCCAGCAGCTCTACGGGACTAGCGGGAGTTGAGCAGTTCTTC. Translation gives CASSSTGLAGVEQFF.

This clone appeared once. V and J are TRBV11-2 and TRBJ2-5; D remains ambiguous. The DNA end favors TRBJ2-7, so the J call may be wrong. Germline V gene data show CDR1 as SGHAT and CDR2 as FQNNGV. The length of the CDR3 is 17 residues. The CDR3 nucleotides read TGTGCCAGCAGCCCGCGAACACGGGTATGGGGTTACTACGAGCAGTACTTC. This sequence encodes CASSPRTRVWGYYEQYF.

As to this clone: The germline gene is not matched at one end of the junction; a read error may be the cause. The chain recombines TRBV5-1 with TRBJ2-1; D not resolved. The length of the CDR3 is 11 residues. CDR1 is SGHRS and CDR2 is YFSETQ in the germline V gene. The CDR3 region has the DNA TGCGCCAGCAGCCAGCTTTCCGTTAAGGTCTTC. This gives the protein CASSQLSVKVF.

The rearrangement uses TRBV25-1 and TRBJ2-1, with 7 bases matching TRBD1. J gave up 7 bases and V 6 bases, and 3 bases lay outside the gene matches. Per the germline V gene, CDR1 is MGHDK and CDR2 is SYGVNS. The CDR3 contains 12 residues. CDR3 bases: TGTGCCAGCAGGGACAGGCTGAATGAGCAGTTCTTC. This codes for CASRDRLNEQFF.

The chain is built from TRBV29-1 and TRBJ2-1; 9 nucleotides align to TRBD2. The CDR3 runs to 13 residues. V lost 4 bases and J lost 4; bases outside the gene matches: 2. The germline gives CDR1 SQVTM, CDR2 ANQGSEA. CDR3 loop: CSVVSGRYNEQFF. In DNA, the CDR3 is TGCAGCGTTGTCAGCGGGAGGTACAATGAGCAGTTCTTC.

The chain employs TRBV11-2 and TRBJ2-2; 10 positions agree with TRBD1. V shed 1 base and J 3 bases; nucleotides not matched to a gene: 2. CDR1 SGHAT and CDR2 FQNNGV come from the germline V gene. The CDR3 has 16 residues. This chain's CDR3 is CASSLAGQGYTGELFF. CDR3 DNA sequence: TGTGCCAGCAGCTTAGCGGGACAGGGGTACACCGGGGAGCTGTTTTTT.

The genes are TRBV6-9 and TRBJ2-7; D perhaps matches TRBD1 (5 bases). Germline CDR1 reads MNHGY; CDR2 reads SVAAGI. V lost 3 bases and J lost 3, with 15 bases in between. The CDR3 is made up of 15 amino acids. In DNA, the CDR3 is TGTGCCAGCAGTTACCCGACGGACATACTCTACGAGCAGTACTTC. Protein product: CASSYPTDILYEQYF.